These 6 T cell receptor beta chains were all obtained from the same sample, sequenced in a study of tumor and adjacent non-tumor tissue in lung cancer. This sample's RNA came from whole unsorted tissue. More than 3 cm separated this lung sample from the edge of the tumor. A modified ARM-PCR protocol with three rounds of nested PCR amplified TCRbeta. TCRdb redid the calling of the multiplex PCR reads with MiXCR, one entry per CDR3 protein. The sample holds some 97,000 distinct CDR3 sequences; about 60% are singletons and the top ten take around a fifth. The specimen was distant non-tumor lung tissue. These receptors were obtained from a man aged 30 to 39 with non-small cell lung cancer.

About this clonotype itself: One end of the junction varies from germline; a read error may be responsible. The chain is built from TRBV4-1 and TRBJ1-5; TRBD1 aligns across 8 bases. Germline assignment: CDR1 MGHRA and CDR2 YSYEKL. The CDR3 sequence is 15 residues long. CDR3 DNA sequence: TGCGCCAGCAACCAAGATGGGACAGGCAATCAGCTCCAGCATTTT. Protein: CASNQDGTGNQLQHF.

A single count supports this clonotype. Its ends do not fully match the called genes, so a read error is possible. V usage is TRBV20-1 and J usage is TRBJ2-5; TRBD2 might be the D (5 bases). Germline assignment: CDR1 DFQATT and CDR2 SNEGSKA (reference sequence). The CDR3 runs to 13 residues. CDR3 loop: CNASPAWKETQYF. The CDR3 coding sequence is TGCAATGCTAGCCCGGCCTGGAAAGAGACCCAGTACTTC.

Concerning this clonotype: A much larger clone is a single base away; this may be a read error. CDR3 in DNA: TGTGCCATCAGTGAAGCGATTGGCGCTCTGAACACTGAAGCTTTCTTT. Amino acid sequence: CAISEAIGALNTEAFF. The chain joins TRBV6-1 to TRBJ1-1; D remains unclear. In germline, CDR1 is MNHNS, CDR2 SASEGT. There are 16 residues in the CDR3.

This clonotype was seen at least ten times. The J gene is TRBJ2-7, the V gene TRBV6-2 or TRBV6-3; D is ambiguous. The CDR3 has 12 residues. Per germline, CDR1 MNHEY and CDR2 SVGEGT. With 1 base removed from V and 1 base from J, the gap between germline ends came to 2 bases. Here the CDR3 reads CASSYFSYEQYF. CDR3 nucleotides: TGTGCCAGCAGTTACTTTTCCTACGAGCAGTACTTC.

A remark on this clonotype: A much larger clone lies one base from this, so it may be a read error. The rearrangement joins TRBV5-4 to TRBJ2-3, with a tentative D call TRBD2 (7 bases). Germline V lookup: CDR1 SGHNT, CDR2 YYREEE (reference sequence). This CDR3 is 15 amino acids long. V shed 4 bases and J shed 5 bases, with 17 bases lying between them. The CDR3 sequence: CASSGGVGGVDTQYF. Here the CDR3 DNA reads TGTGCCAGCAGCGGGGGGGTAGGGGGAGTAGATACGCAGTATTTT.

The sample holds many counts of this clonotype. The J gene is TRBJ1-4, the V gene TRBV4-2; 12 bases map to TRBD1. Trimming took 7 bases from V and 7 from J; bases not matched to a gene: 1. The CDR3 totals 13 residues. The germline gives CDR1 LGHNA, CDR2 YNFKEQ. The CDR3 DNA reads as TGTGCCAGCAAGGGACAGGGGGCTGAAAAACTGTTTTTT. Translating it yields CASKGQGAEKLFF.